The TCR beta chain under discussion was sequenced for a study of cytomegalovirus exposure and HLA in healthy donors (dated by TCRdb to the late 2010s). Regarding the research as a whole: According to a later analysis, one platform produced both the 120 validation repertoires and the 666 repertoires of the first cohort. To predict cytomegalovirus infection status, the study brought together high-throughput TCR immunosequencing, statistical association of individual TCRs with disease status, and machine learning. Besides the first cohort of approximately 670 subjects, a separate validation cohort made up of 120 different subjects was used. The study aimed to test whether cataloging public T cell receptors could reveal signatures of past pathogen exposure.

Concerning this clone itself: Its antigen is unknown. The sample holds no much larger clone one base away, and base qualities are not on file.

Here is what the overall study found, with its caveats: In a later analysis, TCRs clustered in the first cohort were found to also tend to co-occur in the roughly 120 validation repertoires, with 85% to 95% of cluster scores above 0. Cytomegalovirus status was reported to be diagnosed by the classifier with high specificity and sensitivity in both the original and validation cohorts. In the study, roughly 160 TCR beta chains were listed as associated with cytomegalovirus. In vitro tests confirmed that a few of the cytomegalovirus-associated TCR beta chains recognize cytomegalovirus antigens. The authors suggested that the approach could potentially be generalized to other disease states and immunological phenotypes. While some public TCRs were present in many individuals, most TCR sequences turned up only very rarely across donors. The validation cohort had no HLA typing available for a later analysis, so co-occurrence within that cohort was assessed over all 130 or so repertoires.

A distance of 7 bases separates the germline ends of V and J, which lose 0 bases and 2 bases respectively. Looking up the germline V gene yields CDR1 SGHNT and CDR2 YENEEA. The CDR3, from cysteine to phenylalanine, totals 14 residues. Solely the CDR3 DNA is kept, with 42 bases framed from the first base. Library preparation employed the immunoSEQ multiplex PCR assay. In the original analysis: To diagnose cytomegalovirus status from the catalog of TCR beta chain sequences, a statistical classification framework was built. TCRdb carries this immuneACCESS record with in-frame sequences only. Its versions omit some clonotypes, under half of them owing to an unresolved V gene in the studies checked, with the rest unexplained. V and J calls plus clone size are reproduced from that table; the DNA served to infer D and trimming. This sample gives roughly 80,000 clones in total; 90% to 95% of them show up just once. In total, the top ten clones hold 0.55% to 0.8% of the sample.

Separate from the approximately 730-subject first cohort, the validation cohort of 90 to 150 subjects was the group to which the donors belonged. The sequencing sample was made of PBMCs. This sequence was found in a man younger than 35 in good health and CMV-seronegative. The sequence links TRBV11-3 to TRBJ1-2; TRBD1 is possibly the D segment (6 matching bases). The DNA sequence reads TGTGCCAGCAGCTTAGATCAGGGGAACTATGGCTACACCTTC. Translated, it reads CASSLDQGNYGYTF.